The 29 T cell receptor beta chains in this list originate from one sample, sequenced in a study of blood T cell repertoires in COVID-19. The assay was immunoSEQ multiplex PCR, and TCRdb's table has in-frame clones only and misses some. This table has tens of thousands of clones, over 75% appearing once. Sequences were obtained from peripheral blood. All receptors come from a human donor in a cohort sampled during active COVID-19.

The chain has TRBV28 and TRBJ1-4; no firm D call. From germline, CDR1 is MDHEN and CDR2 SYDVKM. This CDR3 region has 14 residues. Trimming removed 7 bases at V and 0 bases at J, with 9 bases between. CDR3 residues: CASTTVPTNEKLFF. The CDR3 DNA is TGTGCCAGCACCACGGTTCCAACTAATGAAAAACTGTTTTTT. Combining the CDR3 with reference TRBV28 and TRBJ1-4 gives the whole variable domain DVKVTQSSRYLVKRTGEKVFLECVQDMDHENMFWYRQDPGLGLRLIYFSYDVKMKEKGDIPEGYSVSREKKERFSLILESASTNQTSMYLCASTTVPTNEKLFFGSGTQLSVL.

The CDR3 loop is CASSPGTSSRYQETQYF. DNA for the CDR3: TGCGCCAGCAGCCCCGGGACTAGCTCTCGGTACCAAGAGACCCAGTACTTC. The chain couples TRBV5-1 to TRBJ2-5, with TRBD2 identical over 9 bases. This CDR3 comprises 17 residues. Looked up from germline, CDR1 is SGHRS and CDR2 is YFSETQ. The ends lost 4 bases at V and 0 bases at J; junction bases unmatched: 10. Full variable domain (missing parts from reference TRBV5-1 and TRBJ2-5): KAGVTQTPRYLIKTRGQQVTLSCSPISGHRSVSWYQQTPGQGLQFLFEYFSETQRNKGNFPGRFSGRQFSNSRSEMNVSTLELGDSALYLCASSPGTSSRYQETQYFGPGTRLLVL.

The V call is TRBV5-6, the J call TRBJ2-3; tentative D call: TRBD1 (6 bases). The CDR3 spans 17 residues. Deletions cut 3 bases from V and 2 bases from J, with 19 bases between. Germline CDR1 is SGHDT and CDR2 is YYEEEE. The CDR3 bases are TGTGCCAGCAGCTCAACGGCCCTAACAGGGCCCACAGATACGCAGTATTTT. Translated: CASSSTALTGPTDTQYF.

This chain connects TRBV21-1 to TRBJ2-1; TRBD2 is taken as the D call from the table, unchecked against the DNA. TRBV21-1 is a listed pseudogene. The CDR3 has 17 amino acids. The CDR3 region has the DNA TGTGCCAGCAGCAAAGTTCCGCGGGGAAGCTCCTACAATGAGCAGTTCTTC. It translates to CASSKVPRGSSYNEQFF.

The rearrangement uses TRBV7-6 and TRBJ2-1, with TRBD2 matching 8 bases. CDR1 and CDR2 (germline): SGHVS, FNYEAQ. The CDR3 totals 19 residues. Losses at the gene ends were 2 bases for V and 0 bases for J; bases not matched to a gene: 12. CDR3 amino acids: CASSLYPAGVLSSYNEQFF. The DNA of the CDR3 is TGTGCCAGCAGCTTATATCCAGCGGGGGTCTTGAGCTCCTACAATGAGCAGTTCTTC.

This chain links TRBV10-3 with TRBJ1-1; D gene unclear. CDR1 and CDR2 (germline): ENHRY, SYGVKD. V was clipped by 0 bases and J by 11 bases, with 16 bases between them. The CDR3 length is 14 residues. CDR3 region: CAISESGGSISAFF. The CDR3 bases are TGTGCCATCAGTGAGTCAGGCGGGTCTATTTCGGCTTTCTTT.

This chain connects TRBV9 to TRBJ2-5; TRBD2 matches 13 bases. Looked up from germline, CDR1 is SGDLS and CDR2 is YYNGEE. J lost 2 bases, V lost 2 bases, and 9 bases had no gene match. The CDR3 is 18 residues long. The CDR3 DNA sequence: TGTGCCAGCAGCGTGGGCAGGGGGACTAGCGGGGCTCAAGAGACCCAGTACTTC. Translation: CASSVGRGTSGAQETQYF.

Of note for this clone: The junction and the germline gene differ at one end; a read error may be behind it. V usage is TRBV6-6 and J usage is TRBJ2-3; 10 nucleotides line up with TRBD2. The CDR3 spans 14 residues. CDR1 MNHNY and CDR2 SVGAGI come from the germline V gene (reference sequence). In DNA, the CDR3 is TGTGCCAGCAGTCCTAGCGGGGGCACATATACGCAGTATTTT. The encoded protein is CASSPSGGTYTQYF.

The CDR3 DNA reads as TGCGCCAGCAGCCACTTACCAGGGGACAATCAGCCCCAGCATTTT. Its translation: CASSHLPGDNQPQHF. The J gene is TRBJ1-5, the V gene TRBV4-1; TRBD1 is a possible D gene (6 bases). The CDR3 extends over 15 amino acids. Looked up from germline, CDR1 is MGHRA and CDR2 is YSYEKL. Trimming left V 3 bases short and J 3 bases short, with 12 bases between.

The J gene is TRBJ2-3, the V gene TRBV29-1, with a tentative D call TRBD1 (5 bases). Germline V gene data show CDR1 as SQVTM and CDR2 as ANQGSEA. The V end was cut by 4 bases, the J end by 2 bases, with 16 bases between. The CDR3 sequence is 15 residues long. CDR3 in DNA: TGCAGCGTTGTTTATGGTCAGGGTTTCACAGATACGCAGTATTTT. Translating gives CSVVYGQGFTDTQYF.

This chain uses TRBV7-6 with TRBJ2-5; D is possibly TRBD2 (6 bases). Trimming cost V 5 bases and J 3 bases, with 10 bases left between them. CDR1 SGHVS and CDR2 FNYEAQ come from the germline V gene. This CDR3 is built from 13 residues. For the CDR3, the DNA is TGTGCCAGCAGCGGGGAGGCTGAAGAGACCCAGTACTTC. This codes for CASSGEAEETQYF.

The rearrangement links TRBV5-1 to TRBJ2-7, with 9 bases matching TRBD2. V lost 6 bases to trimming and J lost 3 bases; unmatched junction nucleotides: 10. This CDR3 contains 15 residues. Germline CDR1 SGHRS, CDR2 YFSETQ. CDR3 nucleotide sequence: TGCGCCAGCAAGGTTGCCAGCGGGGGGTTCTACGAGCAGTACTTC. Protein sequence: CASKVASGGFYEQYF.

This clone was recorded only once. The chain joins TRBV7-6 to TRBJ1-1; D gene ambiguous. The germline V and J ends were trimmed by 1 base and 8 bases, with 14 bases remaining between them. The CDR3 has 14 residues. Per the germline V gene, CDR1 is SGHVS and CDR2 is FNYEAQ. CDR3 nucleotides: TGTGCCAGCAGCTTAGATCCTGACTCAGCGGAAGCTTTCTTT. It is translated as CASSLDPDSAEAFF.

This clone was detected once. This chain joins TRBV11-2 and TRBJ1-6; D gene ambiguous. The V end lost 1 base, the J end lost 6 bases, and 7 bases lay between the germline ends. The germline gives CDR1 SGHAT, CDR2 FQNNGV. The CDR3 contains 14 residues. The CDR3 is CASSLVRGNSPLHF. The CDR3, as DNA: TGTGCCAGCAGCTTAGTGCGTGGTAATTCACCCCTCCACTTT.

This clone turned up a few times. V is TRBV6-2 or TRBV6-3 and J is TRBJ1-5, with D possibly matching TRBD1 (6 bases). The CDR3 sequence is 14 residues long. Between the trimmed V and J ends, which lost 4 bases and 3 bases, there was a span of 10 bases. The germline V gene has CDR1 MNHEY and CDR2 SVGEGT. The CDR3 DNA follows: TGTGCCAGCAGTTCACAGGGTATCAATCAGCCCCAGCATTTT. Translation: CASSSQGINQPQHF.

The genes are TRBV28 and TRBJ1-4; TRBD1 matches 8 bases. Losses at the gene ends were 4 bases for V and 7 bases for J; bases not matched to a gene: 11. CDR3 length equals 16 residues. Germline V gene data show CDR1 as MDHEN and CDR2 as SYDVKM. The CDR3 DNA follows: TGTGCCAGCAGTTCGGCGGCGGGACAGGTCTTTGAAAAACTGTTTTTT. Encoded protein: CASSSAAGQVFEKLFF.

This clone has just one count. J is TRBJ2-5 and V is TRBV7-2; weak D call: TRBD1 (5 bases). V lost 6 bases to trimming and J lost 7 bases, with 12 bases between them. There are 12 residues in the CDR3. The V gene's germline CDR1 is SGHTA and CDR2 FQGNSA. CDR3 DNA: TGTGCCAGCAGTACAGGACCTGGGACCCAGTACTTC. It encodes CASSTGPGTQYF.

This chain joins TRBV5-5 and TRBJ1-4; the D gene is possibly TRBD1 (5 bases). Germline V gene data show CDR1 as SGHKS and CDR2 as YYEKEE (reference sequence). Trimming removed 4 bases from V and 5 bases from J, with 9 bases in between. This CDR3 spans 13 amino acids. In DNA form, the CDR3 reads TGTGCCAGCAGCCCCCGGGGGAATGAAAAACTGTTTTTT. Translation gives CASSPRGNEKLFF.

The chain employs TRBV7-9 and TRBJ1-4; D is perhaps TRBD1 (6 bases). V was pared by 4 bases and J by 0 bases, with 21 bases between. Germline lookup yields CDR1 SEHNR and CDR2 FQNEAQ (reference sequence). This CDR3 is 19 amino acids long. This CDR3 reads CASSSLRDTGPSTNEKLFF. The DNA for the CDR3 is TGTGCCAGCAGCTCTCTCCGGGACACCGGACCCTCAACTAATGAAAAACTGTTTTTT.

The chain is built from TRBV4-1 and TRBJ2-5, with a tentative D call TRBD1 (5 bases). CDR1 and CDR2 (germline): MGHRA, YSYEKL. This CDR3 has 15 amino acids. Between the trimmed V and J ends, which lost 0 bases and 4 bases, there was a span of 12 bases. CDR3 region: CASSQDTWGAETQYF. The CDR3 DNA sequence: TGCGCCAGCAGCCAAGATACATGGGGCGCAGAGACCCAGTACTTC.

In DNA form, the CDR3 reads TGTGCCTGGAGTAATAGTCAGCGGGTCAACTACGAGCAGTACTTC. It specifies CAWSNSQRVNYEQYF. The chain employs TRBV30 and TRBJ2-7; D is perhaps TRBD2 (6 bases). V was pared by 2 bases and J by 3 bases, with 17 bases between. The CDR3 runs 15 residues. The germline gives CDR1 GTSNPN, CDR2 SVGIG (reference sequence).

This sequence joins TRBV7-8 and TRBJ2-7, with no clear D. The V gene lost 3 bases and the J gene lost 4 bases, with 13 bases spanning the gap. From germline, CDR1 is SGHVS and CDR2 FQNEAQ. This CDR3 region has 14 residues. The CDR3 DNA reads as TGTGCCAGCAGCTTGGGTACAGAGACATACGAGCAGTACTTC. Protein sequence: CASSLGTETYEQYF.

This chain links TRBV3-1 (or the pseudogene TRBV3-2) with TRBJ1-4; TRBD1 matches at 7 bases. J gave up 8 bases and V 3 bases, and 12 bases lay outside the gene matches. The CDR3 sequence is 16 residues long. CDR1 LGHDT and CDR2 YNNKEL come from the germline V gene (reference sequence). CDR3 bases: TGTGCCAGCAGCCATTACGGGCGGACAGGAGGCGAAAAACTGTTTTTT. Encoded protein: CASSHYGRTGGEKLFF.

This clone was seen just once. The chain is built from TRBV6-5 and TRBJ1-3; D gene ambiguous. CDR3 length: 15 amino acids. The ends were cut back, 6 bases at V and 1 base at J, with 13 bases in the middle. The V gene's germline CDR1 is MNHEY and CDR2 SVGAGI. CDR3: CASRKSGESGNTIYF. Here the CDR3 DNA reads TGTGCCAGCAGGAAAAGCGGGGAATCTGGAAACACCATATATTTT.

V gene TRBV3-1 (or the pseudogene TRBV3-2) combines with J gene TRBJ1-3, with D hard to call. The CDR3 is 15 residues long. Between the trimmed V and J ends, which lost 0 bases and 0 bases, there was a span of 6 bases. Germline CDR1 and CDR2: LGHDT and YNNKEL (reference sequence). The CDR3 nucleotides are TGTGCCAGCAGCCAAGACACGAGCTCTGGAAACACCATATATTTT. Translated, it gives CASSQDTSSGNTIYF.

In its sample, this clone was seen once. This rearrangement joins TRBV27 to TRBJ2-5; tentatively, D is TRBD2 (6 bases). Trimming left V 3 bases short and J 5 bases short, with 16 bases between. CDR1 is MNHEY and CDR2 is SMNVEV in the germline V gene (reference sequence). The CDR3 is 15 residues long. As DNA, the CDR3 is TGTGCCAGCAGTTTTAGCCCCCGGGGGTATGAGACCCAGTACTTC. This gives the protein CASSFSPRGYETQYF.

This clone has only a few counts. The chain combines TRBV2 with TRBJ2-1; 8 bases are a match to TRBD2. This CDR3 is built from 13 residues. V gave up 7 bases and J gave up 6 bases; unmatched junction bases: 5. The germline gives CDR1 SNHLY, CDR2 FYNNEI. CDR3 region: CASIPGLANEQFF. The CDR3 DNA is TGTGCCAGCATCCCAGGACTAGCCAATGAGCAGTTCTTC.

The chain links TRBV19 to TRBJ2-5, with D tentatively TRBD2 (5 bases). The CDR3 has 14 residues. The germline V gene encodes CDR1 LNHDA and CDR2 SQIVND (reference sequence). Trimming pared 7 bases from V and 3 bases from J, leaving 15 bases between. The CDR3 loop is CASKTRTVEETQYF. In DNA form, the CDR3 reads TGTGCCAGTAAGACACGGACTGTGGAAGAGACCCAGTACTTC.

This chain uses TRBV5-8 with TRBJ2-3, with TRBD1 matching 9 bases. V was pared by 4 bases and J by 2 bases, with 5 bases of the junction left unmatched. The germline CDR1 and CDR2 sequences are SGHTS and YDEGEE. The CDR3 runs 15 residues. This CDR3 reads CASSPGQGDTDTQYF. The CDR3 DNA reads as TGTGCCAGCAGCCCGGGACAGGGAGACACAGATACGCAGTATTTT.